Below, one TCR beta chain is given with its context. This specimen belongs to a study of shared clonotypes between healthy human individuals. Produced via immunoSEQ multiplex PCR; TCRdb's table is partial and in-frame only. The table records millions of clones, roughly 94% of them present only once. V gave up 2 bases and J gave up 7 bases, with 9 bases separating them. There are 12 residues in the CDR3. Germline V lookup: CDR1 SGHAT, CDR2 FQNNGV. The chain combines TRBV11-2 with TRBJ2-7; D perhaps matches TRBD2 (6 bases). The TCR originated in a man aged 18 to 29 in good health. The sample taken for sequencing was naive CD4+ T cells sorted from blood. The sample's subset: CD45RA+ positively selected. CDR3 sequence reads: CASSLLGGEQYF. The CDR3, as DNA: TGTGCCAGCAGCTTACTCGGAGGGGAGCAGTACTTC.